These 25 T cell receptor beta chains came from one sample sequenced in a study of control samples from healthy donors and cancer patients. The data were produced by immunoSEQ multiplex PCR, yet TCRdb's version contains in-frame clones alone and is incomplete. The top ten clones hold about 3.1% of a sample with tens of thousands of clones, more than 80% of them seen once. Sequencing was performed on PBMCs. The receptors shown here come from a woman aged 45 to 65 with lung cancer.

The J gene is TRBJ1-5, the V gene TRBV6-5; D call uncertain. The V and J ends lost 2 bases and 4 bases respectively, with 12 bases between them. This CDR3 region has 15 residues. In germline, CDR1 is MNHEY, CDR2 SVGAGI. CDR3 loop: CASSYTLGGNQPQHF. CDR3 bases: TGTGCCAGCAGTTACACCCTCGGAGGGAATCAGCCCCAGCATTTT.

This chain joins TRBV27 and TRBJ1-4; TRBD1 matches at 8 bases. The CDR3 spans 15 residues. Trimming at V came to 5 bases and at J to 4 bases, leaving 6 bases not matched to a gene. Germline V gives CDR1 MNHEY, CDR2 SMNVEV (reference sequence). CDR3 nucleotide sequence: TGTGCCAGCAGTCCGACAGGGGAGGTTAATGAAAAACTGTTTTTT. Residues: CASSPTGEVNEKLFF.

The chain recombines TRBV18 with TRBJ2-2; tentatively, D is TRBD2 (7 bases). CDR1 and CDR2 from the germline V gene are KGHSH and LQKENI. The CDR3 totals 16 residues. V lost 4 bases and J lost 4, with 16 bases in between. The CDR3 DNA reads TGTGCCAGCTCACAGATCGGGGGGCAGACCACCGGGGAGCTGTTTTTT. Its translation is CASSQIGGQTTGELFF. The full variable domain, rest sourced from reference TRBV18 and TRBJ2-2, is NAGVMQNPRHLVRRRGQEARLRCSPMKGHSHVYWYRQLPEEGLKFMVYLQKENIIDESGMPKERFSAEFPKEGPSILRIQQVVRGDSAAYFCASSQIGGQTTGELFFGEGSRLTVL.

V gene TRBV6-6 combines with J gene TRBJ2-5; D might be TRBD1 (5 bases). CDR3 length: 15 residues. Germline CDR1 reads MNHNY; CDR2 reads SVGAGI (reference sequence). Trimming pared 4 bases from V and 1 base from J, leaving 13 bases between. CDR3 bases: TGTGCCAGCAGTTCCCTTGATAGGGGCCAAGAGACCCAGTACTTC. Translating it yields CASSSLDRGQETQYF.

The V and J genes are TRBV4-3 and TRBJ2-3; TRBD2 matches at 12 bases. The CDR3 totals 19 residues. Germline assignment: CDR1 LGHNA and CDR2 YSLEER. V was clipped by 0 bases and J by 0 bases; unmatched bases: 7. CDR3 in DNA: TGCGCCAGCAGCCAAGACCGACTAGCGGGGGCCCCTAGCACAGATACGCAGTATTTT. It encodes CASSQDRLAGAPSTDTQYF.

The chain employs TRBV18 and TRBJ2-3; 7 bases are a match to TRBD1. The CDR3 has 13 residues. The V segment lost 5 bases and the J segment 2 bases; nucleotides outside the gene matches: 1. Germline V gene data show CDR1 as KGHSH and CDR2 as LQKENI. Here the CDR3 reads CASSGTATDTQYF. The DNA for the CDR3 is TGTGCCAGCTCAGGGACAGCCACAGATACGCAGTATTTT.

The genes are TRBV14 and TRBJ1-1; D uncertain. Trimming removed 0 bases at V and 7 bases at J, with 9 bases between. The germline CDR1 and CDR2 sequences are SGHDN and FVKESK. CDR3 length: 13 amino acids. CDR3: CASSQEGRVEAFF. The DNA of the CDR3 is TGTGCCAGCAGCCAAGAAGGAAGGGTTGAAGCTTTCTTT.

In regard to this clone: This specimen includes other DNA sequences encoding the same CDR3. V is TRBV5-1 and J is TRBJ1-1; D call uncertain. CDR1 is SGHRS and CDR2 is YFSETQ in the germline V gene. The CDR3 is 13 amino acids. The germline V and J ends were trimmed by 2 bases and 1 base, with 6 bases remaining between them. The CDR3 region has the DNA TGCGCCAGCAGCTTTGGACCGAACACTGAAGCTTTCTTT. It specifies CASSFGPNTEAFF.

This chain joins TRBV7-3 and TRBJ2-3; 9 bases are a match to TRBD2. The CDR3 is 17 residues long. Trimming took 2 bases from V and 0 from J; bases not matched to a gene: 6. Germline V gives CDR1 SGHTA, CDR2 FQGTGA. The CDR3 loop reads CASSLEASGTSTDTQYF. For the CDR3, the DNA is TGTGCCAGCAGCTTAGAGGCTAGCGGGACCAGCACAGATACGCAGTATTTT. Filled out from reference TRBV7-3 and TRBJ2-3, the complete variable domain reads GAGVSQTPSNKVTEKGKYVELRCDPISGHTALYWYRQSLGQGPEFLIYFQGTGAADDSGLPNDRFFAVRPEGSVSTLKIQRTERGDSAVYLCASSLEASGTSTDTQYFGPGTRLTVL.

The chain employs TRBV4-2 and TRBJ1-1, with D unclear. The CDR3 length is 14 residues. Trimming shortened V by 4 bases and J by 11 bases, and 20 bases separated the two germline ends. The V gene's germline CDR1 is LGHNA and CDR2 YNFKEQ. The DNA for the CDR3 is TGTGCCAGCAGCCTTTCCTCGGGGTCCCCTTGGGCTTTCTTT. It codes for CASSLSSGSPWAFF.

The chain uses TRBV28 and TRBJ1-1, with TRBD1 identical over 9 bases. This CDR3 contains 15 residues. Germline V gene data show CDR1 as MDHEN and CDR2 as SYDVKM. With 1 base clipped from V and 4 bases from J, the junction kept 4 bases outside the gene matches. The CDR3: CASSLLDRGATEAFF. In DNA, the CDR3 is TGTGCCAGCAGTTTATTGGACAGGGGAGCCACTGAAGCTTTCTTT.

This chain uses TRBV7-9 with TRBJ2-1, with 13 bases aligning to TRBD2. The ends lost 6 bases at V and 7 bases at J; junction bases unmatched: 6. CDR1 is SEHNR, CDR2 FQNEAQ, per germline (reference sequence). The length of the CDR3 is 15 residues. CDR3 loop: CASSFGLAGVNEQFF. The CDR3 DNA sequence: TGTGCCAGCAGTTTCGGACTAGCGGGGGTAAATGAGCAGTTCTTC.

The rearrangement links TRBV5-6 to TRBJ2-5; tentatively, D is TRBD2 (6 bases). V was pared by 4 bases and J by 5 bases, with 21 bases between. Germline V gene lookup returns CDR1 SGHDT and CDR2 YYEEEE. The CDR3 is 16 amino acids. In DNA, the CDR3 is TGTGCCAGCAGCCTCCCCCCAGCGGGCGGACGGGAGACCCAGTACTTC. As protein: CASSLPPAGGRETQYF.

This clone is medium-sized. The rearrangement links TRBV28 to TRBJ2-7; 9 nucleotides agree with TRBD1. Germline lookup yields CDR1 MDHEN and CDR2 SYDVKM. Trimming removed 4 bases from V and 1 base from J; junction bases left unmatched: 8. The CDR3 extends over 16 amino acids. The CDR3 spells CASSSTPGQGSYEQYF. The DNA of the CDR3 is TGTGCCAGCAGTTCCACCCCGGGACAGGGTTCCTACGAGCAGTACTTC.

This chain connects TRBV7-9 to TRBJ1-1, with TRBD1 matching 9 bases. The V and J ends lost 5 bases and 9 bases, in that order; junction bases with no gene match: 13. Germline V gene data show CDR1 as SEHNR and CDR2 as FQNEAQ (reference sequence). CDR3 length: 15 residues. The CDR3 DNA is TGTGCCAGCAGCGTGGGGACAGGGCAAACGCTCAAAGCTTTCTTT. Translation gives CASSVGTGQTLKAFF.

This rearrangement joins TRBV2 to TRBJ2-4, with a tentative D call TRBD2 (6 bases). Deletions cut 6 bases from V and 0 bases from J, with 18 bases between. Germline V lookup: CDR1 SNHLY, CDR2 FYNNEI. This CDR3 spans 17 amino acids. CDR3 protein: CASSEREVKRAKNIQYF. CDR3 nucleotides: TGTGCCAGCAGCGAGAGGGAGGTTAAAAGAGCCAAAAACATTCAGTACTTC.

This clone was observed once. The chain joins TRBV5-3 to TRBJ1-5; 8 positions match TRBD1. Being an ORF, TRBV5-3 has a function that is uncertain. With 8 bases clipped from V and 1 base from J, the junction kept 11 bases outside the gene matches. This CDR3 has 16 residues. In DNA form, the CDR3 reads TGTGCCAGCGGGCCGTTTGGACAGGGCAGCAATCAGCCCCAGCATTTT. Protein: CASGPFGQGSNQPQHF.

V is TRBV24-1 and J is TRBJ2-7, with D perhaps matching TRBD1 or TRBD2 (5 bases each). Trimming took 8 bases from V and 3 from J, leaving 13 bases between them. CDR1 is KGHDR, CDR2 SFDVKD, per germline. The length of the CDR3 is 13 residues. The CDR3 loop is CATTTRGHYEQYF. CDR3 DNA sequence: TGTGCCACCACCACCCGGGGCCACTACGAGCAGTACTTC.

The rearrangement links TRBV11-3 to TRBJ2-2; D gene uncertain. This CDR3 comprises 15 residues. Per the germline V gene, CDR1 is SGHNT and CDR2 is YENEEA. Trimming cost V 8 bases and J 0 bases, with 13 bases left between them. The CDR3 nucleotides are TGTGCCAGCGGGCCCGGCAGTGCGAACACCGGGGAGCTGTTTTTT. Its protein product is CASGPGSANTGELFF.

This CDR3 reads CASSLDRVEPQHF. CDR3 bases: TGTGCCAGCTCACTTGACAGGGTCGAGCCCCAGCATTTT. The gene calls are TRBV18 and TRBJ1-5, with TRBD1 identical over 7 bases. CDR1 KGHSH and CDR2 LQKENI come from the germline V gene. V shed 4 bases, J shed 8 bases, and the junction held 5 bases outside the gene matches. This CDR3 is built from 13 residues.

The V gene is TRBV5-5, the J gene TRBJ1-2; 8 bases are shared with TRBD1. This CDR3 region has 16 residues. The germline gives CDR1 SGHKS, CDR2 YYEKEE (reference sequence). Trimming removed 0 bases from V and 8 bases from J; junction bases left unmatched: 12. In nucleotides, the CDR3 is TGTGCCAGCAGCTTGGGACAGGGGAAGGTGGTACTAGGCTACACCTTC. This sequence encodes CASSLGQGKVVLGYTF.

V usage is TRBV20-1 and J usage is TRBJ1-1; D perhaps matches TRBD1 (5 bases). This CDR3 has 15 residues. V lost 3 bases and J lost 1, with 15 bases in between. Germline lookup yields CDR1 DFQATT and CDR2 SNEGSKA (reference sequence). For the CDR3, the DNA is TGCAGTGCTAGTAAGGGGTCAGGCCCGAACACTGAAGCTTTCTTT. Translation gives CSASKGSGPNTEAFF.

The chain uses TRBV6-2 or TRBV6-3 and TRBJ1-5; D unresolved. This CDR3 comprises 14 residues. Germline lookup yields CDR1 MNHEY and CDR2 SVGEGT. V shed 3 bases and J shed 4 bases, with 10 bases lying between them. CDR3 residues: CASSYTEWNQPQHF. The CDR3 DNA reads TGTGCCAGCAGTTATACGGAGTGGAATCAGCCCCAGCATTTT.

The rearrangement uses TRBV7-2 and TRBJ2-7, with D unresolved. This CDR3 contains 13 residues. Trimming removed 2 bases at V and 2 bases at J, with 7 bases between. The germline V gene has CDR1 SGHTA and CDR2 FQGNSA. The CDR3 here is CASSLPSTYEQYF. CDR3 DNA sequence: TGTGCCAGCAGCTTACCATCCACCTACGAGCAGTACTTC.

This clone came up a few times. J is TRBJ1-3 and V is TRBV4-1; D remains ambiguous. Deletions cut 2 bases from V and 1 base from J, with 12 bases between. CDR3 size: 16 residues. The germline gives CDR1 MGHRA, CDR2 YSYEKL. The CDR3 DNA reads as TGCGCCAGCAGCCAACCCCTGACGGTATCTGGAAACACCATATATTTT. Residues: CASSQPLTVSGNTIYF.